This TCR beta chain was captured in a study of blood T cell repertoires in COVID-19. Study at large: Samples taken during acute and convalescent COVID-19 were collected in the United States, Italy and Spain. Sample material is recorded as cDNA or gDNA derived from T cells, B-cell-depleted T cells, or PBMCs.

This clone is a singleton in its sample. Original methodology: Reference gene primer amplification in the assay estimated nucleated cell counts. Sequencing was performed with immunoSEQ multiplex PCR; in TCRdb, only in-frame clones are kept and a portion is missing. For V, J and clone size, that table is used; D and trimming come from the DNA. The data hold 150,000 to 200,000 clones, with 70% to 90% observed a single time. The germline CDR1 and CDR2 sequences are SGHRS and YFSETQ. CDR3 length equals 12 residues. The V segment lost 4 bases and the J segment 8 bases; nucleotides outside the gene matches: 4.

This TCR was recovered from a woman in her twenties or thirties with acute or convalescent COVID-19. The source material was peripheral blood. The chain is built from TRBV5-1 and TRBJ1-2, with 8 bases matching TRBD1. In DNA, the CDR3 is TGCGCCAGCAGCGGGGACAGGACCGGCTACACCTTC. As protein: CASSGDRTGYTF.